The present entry profiles one T cell receptor beta chain with its context. The data belong to a study of blood T cell repertoires in COVID-19. Clones were read by immunoSEQ multiplex PCR, and TCRdb kept only the in-frame ones, dropping some. There are around 63,000 clones in the sample; approximately 91% occur only once, and over 3.5% lies in the top ten. This clonotype was obtained from a man in his fifties or sixties with active COVID-19. Source material: peripheral blood.

The CDR3 region has the DNA TGTGCCAGCAGCTTATTTTGGGGACAGGGCTCTAACAATGAGCAGTTCTTC. Translation gives CASSLFWGQGSNNEQFF. The genes are TRBV7-2 and TRBJ2-1, with 9 positions matching TRBD1. This CDR3 contains 17 residues. Per germline, CDR1 SGHTA and CDR2 FQGNSA. V lost 2 bases and J lost 5; bases outside the gene matches: 10.